These T cell receptor beta chains were read from a single sample in a study of T cell changes during pregnancy in multiple sclerosis. Repertoires were generated with immunoSEQ multiplex PCR, while TCRdb's copy carries only in-frame clones and drops some. The sample carries approximately 35,000 clones, roughly nine tenths recorded once. The sequences come from CD4+ T cells from peripheral blood mononuclear cells, collected after pregnancy. Source of these receptors: a female donor in good health, enrolled as a control in a pregnancy study. Each CDR3 is given with its conserved first and last residue. D genes are given only for firm matches. Part of the rows lack a size; the others show once, few, many or a class for expanded clones.

TGTGCCAGCAGCTTCCGCGTGTACAATGAGCAGTTCTTC,CASSFRVYNEQFF,-,few,TRBJ2-1,TRBV11-1
TGTGCCAGCAGTTACGCAGGGGTCAACACCGGGGAGCTGTTTTTT,CASSYAGVNTGELFF,-,few,TRBJ2-2,TRBV6-6
TGTGCCAGCAGCTTAGTGCCGGGGGATAAAAACATTCAGTACTTC,CASSLVPGDKNIQYF,-,few,TRBJ2-4,TRBV7-2
TGTGCCAGCGCTCCCACAGGTCTCTCTGGAAACACCATATATTTT,CASAPTGLSGNTIYF,-,-,TRBJ1-3,TRBV9
TGTGCCAGCACTAGGGACAGTTACGAGCAGTACTTC,CASTRDSYEQYF,TRBD1,-,TRBJ2-7,TRBV2
TGTGCCAGCAGTGGTGGGACTAGCGGGAGAAATGAGCAGTTCTTC,CASSGGTSGRNEQFF,TRBD2,-,TRBJ2-1,TRBV6-1
TGTGCCAGCAGCGATACTGCAGGACTCCCTAGCGAGCAGTACTTC,CASSDTAGLPSEQYF,-,-,TRBJ2-7,TRBV27
TGTGCCAGCTCACCACCGGACAGGCCCCGCGGGACTGAAGCTTTCTTT,CASSPPDRPRGTEAFF,TRBD1,few,TRBJ1-1,TRBV18
TGTGCCAGCAGCTTAGTAGTTCCAGGGTGGAACACTGAAGCTTTCTTT,CASSLVVPGWNTEAFF,-,few,TRBJ1-1,TRBV7-9
TGTGCCAGCAGTTCTCCCTTTCCAGCTAACTATGGCTACACCTTC,CASSSPFPANYGYTF,-,-,TRBJ1-2,TRBV28
TGTGCCACCCATCCGGGACAGGGGACCTACGAGCAGTACTTC,CATHPGQGTYEQYF,TRBD1,-,TRBJ2-7,TRBV10-3
TGTGCCAGCAGCGTAAGTCAGAAAAACACTGAAGCTTTCTTT,CASSVSQKNTEAFF,-,-,TRBJ1-1,TRBV9
TGTGCCAGCAGCCTCTCGACAGGGGGAGCTTTCTTT,CASSLSTGGAFF,TRBD1,-,TRBJ1-1,TRBV11-3
TGTGCCAGCAGACCACCCACGGGTGTCACTGAAGCTTTCTTT,CASRPPTGVTEAFF,-,-,TRBJ1-1,TRBV5-4
TGTGCCAGCAGATCCCCAGGGTCCGAGCAGTACTTC,CASRSPGSEQYF,-,-,TRBJ2-7,TRBV6-5
TGTGCCAGCAGCCCACAGGACGGTGGCGGGGTCACAGATACGCAGTATTTT,CASSPQDGGGVTDTQYF,-,-,TRBJ2-3,TRBV7-3